This T cell receptor beta chain originates from a study of blood T cell repertoires in COVID-19. Study in general: The cDNA or gDNA used as material had been derived from T cells, B-cell-depleted T cells, or PBMCs.

Participants were placed into cohorts based on the clinical history they reported. TCRdb's copy holds only in-frame clones and misses some; the assay was immunoSEQ multiplex PCR. Counted here are some 130,000 clones, roughly 90% occurring once; the ten biggest clones make up about 2.5%. The CDR3 covers 13 residues. The germline V and J ends were trimmed by 2 bases and 3 bases, with 7 bases remaining between them. Germline V lookup: CDR1 SGHVS, CDR2 FNYEAQ. Input material: PBMCs or T cells enriched from blood (not recorded which). The receptor's source is a woman between 45 and 65 years old who had recovered from COVID-19. This chain connects TRBV7-6 to TRBJ1-1, with D perhaps matching TRBD1 (6 bases). The CDR3 region has the DNA TGTGCCAGCAGCTTACGGACAGACACTGAAGCTTTCTTT. Amino acids: CASSLRTDTEAFF. Filled out from reference TRBV7-6 and TRBJ1-1, the complete variable domain reads GAGVSQSPRYKVTKRGQDVALRCDPISGHVSLYWYRQALGQGPEFLTYFNYEAQQDKSGLPNDRFSAERPEGSISTLTIQRTEQRDSAMYRCASSLRTDTEAFFGQGTRLTVV.